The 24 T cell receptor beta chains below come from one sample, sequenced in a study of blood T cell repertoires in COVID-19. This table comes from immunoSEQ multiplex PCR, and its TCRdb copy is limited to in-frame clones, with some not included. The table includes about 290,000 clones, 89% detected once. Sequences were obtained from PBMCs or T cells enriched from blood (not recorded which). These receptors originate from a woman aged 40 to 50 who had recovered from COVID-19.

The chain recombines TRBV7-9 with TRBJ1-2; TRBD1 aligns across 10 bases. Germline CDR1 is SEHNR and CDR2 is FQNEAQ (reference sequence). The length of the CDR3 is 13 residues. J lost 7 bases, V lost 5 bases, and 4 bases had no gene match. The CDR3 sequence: CASSLGTGVGYTF. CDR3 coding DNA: TGTGCCAGCAGCCTTGGGACAGGGGTTGGCTACACCTTC.

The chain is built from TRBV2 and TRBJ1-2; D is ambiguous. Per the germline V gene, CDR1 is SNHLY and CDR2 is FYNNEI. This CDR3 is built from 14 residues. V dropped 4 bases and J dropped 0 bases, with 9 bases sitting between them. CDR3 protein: CASSGPNTNYGYTF. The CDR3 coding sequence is TGTGCCAGCAGTGGTCCTAATACTAACTATGGCTACACCTTC.

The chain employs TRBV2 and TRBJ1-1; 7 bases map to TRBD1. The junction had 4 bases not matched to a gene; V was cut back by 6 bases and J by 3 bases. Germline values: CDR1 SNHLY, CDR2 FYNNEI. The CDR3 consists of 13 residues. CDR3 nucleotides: TGTGCCAGCAGGGTACAGGGGTACACTGAAGCTTTCTTT. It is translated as CASRVQGYTEAFF.

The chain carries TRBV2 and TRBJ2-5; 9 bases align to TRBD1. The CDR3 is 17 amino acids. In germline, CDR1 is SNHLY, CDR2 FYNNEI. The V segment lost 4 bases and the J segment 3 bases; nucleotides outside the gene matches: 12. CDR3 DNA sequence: TGTGCCAGCAGTGGAACTCCGGGACAGGGCCAGAAAGAGACCCAGTACTTC. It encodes CASSGTPGQGQKETQYF.

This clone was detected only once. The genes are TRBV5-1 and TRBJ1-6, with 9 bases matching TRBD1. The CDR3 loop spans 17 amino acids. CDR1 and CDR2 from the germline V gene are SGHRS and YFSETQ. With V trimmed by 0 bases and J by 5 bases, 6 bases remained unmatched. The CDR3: CASSLADRGIHNSPLHF. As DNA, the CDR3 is TGCGCCAGCAGCTTGGCAGACAGGGGGATTCATAATTCACCCCTCCACTTT.

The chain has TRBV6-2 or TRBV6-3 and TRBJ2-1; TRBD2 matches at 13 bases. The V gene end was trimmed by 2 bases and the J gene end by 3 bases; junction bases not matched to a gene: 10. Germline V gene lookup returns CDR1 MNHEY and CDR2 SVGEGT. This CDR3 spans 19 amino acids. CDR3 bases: TGTGCCAGCAGTTACACTACTAGCGGGAGGGTCCTTTTCTACAATGAGCAGTTCTTC. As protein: CASSYTTSGRVLFYNEQFF.

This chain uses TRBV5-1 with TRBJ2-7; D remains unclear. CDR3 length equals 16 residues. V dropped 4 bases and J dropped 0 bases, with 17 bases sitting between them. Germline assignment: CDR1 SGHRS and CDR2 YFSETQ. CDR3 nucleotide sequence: TGCGCCAGCAGCCCAAGACTCATCAAGAGCTCCTACGAGCAGTACTTC. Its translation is CASSPRLIKSSYEQYF.

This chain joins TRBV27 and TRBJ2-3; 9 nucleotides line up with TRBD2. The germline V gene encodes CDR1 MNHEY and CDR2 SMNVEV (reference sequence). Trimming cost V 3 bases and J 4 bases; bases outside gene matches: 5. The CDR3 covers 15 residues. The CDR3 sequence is CASSLALAGPDTQYF. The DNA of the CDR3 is TGTGCCAGCAGTTTGGCACTAGCGGGCCCAGATACGCAGTATTTT.

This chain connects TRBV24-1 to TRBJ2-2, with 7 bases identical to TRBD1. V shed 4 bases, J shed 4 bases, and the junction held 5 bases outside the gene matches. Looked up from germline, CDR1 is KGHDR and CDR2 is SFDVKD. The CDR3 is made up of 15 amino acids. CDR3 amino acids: CATSDTNRGTGELFF. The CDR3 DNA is TGTGCCACCAGTGACACTAACAGGGGCACCGGGGAGCTGTTTTTT.

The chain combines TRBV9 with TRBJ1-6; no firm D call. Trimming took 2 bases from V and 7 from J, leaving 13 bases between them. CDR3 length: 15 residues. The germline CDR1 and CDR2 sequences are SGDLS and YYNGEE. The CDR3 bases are TGTGCCAGCAGCGTTTTAGCGCACGTGAATTCACCCCTCCACTTT. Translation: CASSVLAHVNSPLHF.

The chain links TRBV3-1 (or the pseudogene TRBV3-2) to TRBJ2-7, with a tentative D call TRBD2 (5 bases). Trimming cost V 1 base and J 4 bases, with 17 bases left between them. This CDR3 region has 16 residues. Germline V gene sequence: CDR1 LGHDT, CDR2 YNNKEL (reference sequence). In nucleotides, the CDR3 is TGTGCCAGCAGCCAAGGGCTTGCGGGCCACGGGTACGAGCAGTACTTC. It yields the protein CASSQGLAGHGYEQYF.

In nucleotides, the CDR3 is TGTGCCAGCAGTGAAGGCCAGACTTTCTCCTACGAGCAGTACTTC. This gives the protein CASSEGQTFSYEQYF. This chain uses TRBV2 with TRBJ2-7, with D uncertain. Germline V gives CDR1 SNHLY, CDR2 FYNNEI. V was shortened by 1 base and J by 0 bases, with 10 bases between the two germline ends. The CDR3 contains 15 residues.

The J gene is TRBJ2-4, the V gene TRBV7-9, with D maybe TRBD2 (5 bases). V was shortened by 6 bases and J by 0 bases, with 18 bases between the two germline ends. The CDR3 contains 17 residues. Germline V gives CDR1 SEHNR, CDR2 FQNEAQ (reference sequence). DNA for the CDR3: TGTGCCAGCAGTCATCTCCCCCGGGGAGTAGCCAAAAACATTCAGTACTTC. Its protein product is CASSHLPRGVAKNIQYF.

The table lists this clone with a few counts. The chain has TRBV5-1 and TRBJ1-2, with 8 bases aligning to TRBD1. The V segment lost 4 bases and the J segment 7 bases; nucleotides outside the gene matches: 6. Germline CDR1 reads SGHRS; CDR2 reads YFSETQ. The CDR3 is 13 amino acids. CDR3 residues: CASSHYRGFGYTF. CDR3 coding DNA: TGCGCCAGCAGCCACTACAGGGGGTTTGGCTACACCTTC.

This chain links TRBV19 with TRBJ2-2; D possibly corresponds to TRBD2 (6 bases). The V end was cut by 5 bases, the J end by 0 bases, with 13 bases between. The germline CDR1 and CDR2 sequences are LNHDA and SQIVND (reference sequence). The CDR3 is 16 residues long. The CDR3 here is CASSQREAPNTGELFF. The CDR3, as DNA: TGTGCCAGTAGTCAGAGGGAGGCCCCGAACACCGGGGAGCTGTTTTTT.

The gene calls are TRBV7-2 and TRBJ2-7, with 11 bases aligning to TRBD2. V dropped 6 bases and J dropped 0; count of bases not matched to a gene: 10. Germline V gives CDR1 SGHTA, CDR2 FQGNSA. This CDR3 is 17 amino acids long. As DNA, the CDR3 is TGTGCCAGCAGGTTGGACGGGACTAGCGGATTCTCCTACGAGCAGTACTTC. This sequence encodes CASRLDGTSGFSYEQYF.

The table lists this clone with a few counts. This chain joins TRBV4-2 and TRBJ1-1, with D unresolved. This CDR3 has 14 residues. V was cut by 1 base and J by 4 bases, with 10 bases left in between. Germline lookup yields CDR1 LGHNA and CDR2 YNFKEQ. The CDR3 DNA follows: TGTGCCAGCAGCCAAGTAGAGGCTAGCACTGAAGCTTTCTTT. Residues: CASSQVEASTEAFF.

In DNA form, the CDR3 reads TGTGCCAGCAGCCAAGACCCCGGCGGCCAAGAGACCCAGTACTTC. Protein sequence: CASSQDPGGQETQYF. The J gene is TRBJ2-5, the V gene TRBV4-2, with D unresolved. The CDR3 contains 15 residues. V was pared by 0 bases and J by 1 base, with 9 bases between. Looked up from germline, CDR1 is LGHNA and CDR2 is YNFKEQ.

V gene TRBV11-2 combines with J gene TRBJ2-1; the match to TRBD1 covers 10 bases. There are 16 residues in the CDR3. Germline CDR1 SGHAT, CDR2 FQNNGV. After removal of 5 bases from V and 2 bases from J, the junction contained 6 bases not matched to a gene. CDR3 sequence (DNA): TGTGCCAGCAGCGTACGACAGGGGGCGGCCTACAATGAGCAGTTCTTC. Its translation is CASSVRQGAAYNEQFF. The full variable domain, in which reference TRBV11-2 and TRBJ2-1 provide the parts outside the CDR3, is EAGVAQSPRYKIIEKRQSVAFWCNPISGHATLYWYQQILGQGPKLLIQFQNNGVVDDSQLPKDRFSAERLKGVDSTLKIQPAKLEDSAVYLCASSVRQGAAYNEQFFGPGTRLTVL.

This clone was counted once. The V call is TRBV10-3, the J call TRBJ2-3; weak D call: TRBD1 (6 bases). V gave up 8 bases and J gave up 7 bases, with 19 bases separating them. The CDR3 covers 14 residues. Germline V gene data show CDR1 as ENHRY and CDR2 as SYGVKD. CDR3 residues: CAIGRDQGSNTQYF. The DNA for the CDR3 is TGTGCCATCGGCCGGGACCAGGGGAGCAATACGCAGTATTTT.

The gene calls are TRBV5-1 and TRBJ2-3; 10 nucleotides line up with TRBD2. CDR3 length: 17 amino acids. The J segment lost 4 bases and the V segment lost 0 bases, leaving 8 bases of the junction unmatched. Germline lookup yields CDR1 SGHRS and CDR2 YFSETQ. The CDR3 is CASSLGLAGAIADTQYF. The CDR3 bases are TGCGCCAGCAGCTTGGGGCTAGCGGGAGCTATAGCAGATACGCAGTATTTT.

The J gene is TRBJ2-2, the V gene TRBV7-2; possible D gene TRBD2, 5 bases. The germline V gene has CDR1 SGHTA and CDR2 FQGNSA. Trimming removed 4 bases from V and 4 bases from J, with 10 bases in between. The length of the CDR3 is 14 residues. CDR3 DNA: TGTGCCAGCAGCTATCGGACTGGCACCGGGGAGCTGTTTTTT. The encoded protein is CASSYRTGTGELFF.

CDR3 residues: CASSLGQIGGDTQYF. CDR3 sequence (DNA): TGTGCCAGCAGCTTGGGACAGATCGGGGGAGATACGCAGTATTTT. The chain combines TRBV5-6 with TRBJ2-3; tentative D call: TRBD2 (6 bases). The CDR3 contains 15 residues. Germline-derived CDR1 and CDR2 are SGHDT and YYEEEE. The V end lost 0 bases, the J end lost 5 bases, and 13 bases lay between the germline ends. The whole variable domain, remainder taken from reference TRBV5-6 and TRBJ2-3, is DAGVTQSPTHLIKTRGQQVTLRCSPKSGHDTVSWYQQALGQGPQFIFQYYEEEERQRGNFPDRFSGHQFPNYSSELNVNALLLGDSALYLCASSLGQIGGDTQYFGPGTRLTVL.

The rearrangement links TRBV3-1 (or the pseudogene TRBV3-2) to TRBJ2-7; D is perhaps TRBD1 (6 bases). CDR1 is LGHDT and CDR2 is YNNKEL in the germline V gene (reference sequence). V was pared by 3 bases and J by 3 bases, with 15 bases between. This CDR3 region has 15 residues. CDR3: CASSQRIDRFYEQYF. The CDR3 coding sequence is TGTGCCAGCAGCCAGAGAATTGACAGGTTCTACGAGCAGTACTTC.